A single sample gave rise to the 17 T cell receptor beta chains below, sequenced in a study of CD8 T cells in ankylosing spondylitis. Each CDR3 protein is one row after TCRdb ran MiXCR on the 5' RACE reads. There are fewer than 180,000 distinct CDR3 sequences in the sample; roughly 44% occur only once, and about 15% lies in the top ten. Sample: synovial fluid, either unsorted or a sorted T cell fraction (not recorded which). Source of these receptors: a male donor with ankylosing spondylitis.

J is TRBJ2-4 and V is TRBV6-5; D remains unclear. V lost 0 bases and J 0 bases, leaving 9 bases between the germline ends. CDR1 and CDR2 from the germline V gene are MNHEY and SVGAGI. This CDR3 contains 16 residues. The CDR3 bases are TGTGCCAGCAGTTACTCGAACTGGGGAGCCAAAAACATTCAGTACTTC. Translated: CASSYSNWGAKNIQYF.

This clonotype was counted a few times. The chain employs TRBV5-1 and TRBJ2-3; tentatively, D is TRBD2 (6 bases). The CDR3 spans 15 residues. Per germline, CDR1 SGHRS and CDR2 YFSETQ. V was clipped by 4 bases and J by 0 bases, with 12 bases between them. The DNA of the CDR3 is TGCGCCAGCAGCCTTGGGGGGACCAGCACAGATACGCAGTATTTT. It codes for CASSLGGTSTDTQYF.

A few counts support this clonotype. This chain connects TRBV3-1 to TRBJ2-7; weak D call: TRBD2 (6 bases). CDR1 LGHDT and CDR2 YNNKEL come from the germline V gene (reference sequence). Trimming shortened V by 4 bases and J by 1 base, and 20 bases separated the two germline ends. The length of the CDR3 is 17 residues. The CDR3 nucleotides read TGTGCCAGCAGCCTCGGCAGCCCTTTGCGGGGTTCCTACGAGCAGTACTTC. This sequence encodes CASSLGSPLRGSYEQYF.

This clonotype turned up a few times. This chain links TRBV5-4 with TRBJ1-1; unclear D gene. The CDR3 covers 14 residues. CDR1 and CDR2 (germline): SGHNT, YYREEE (reference sequence). V was shortened by 1 base and J by 3 bases, with 10 bases between the two germline ends. CDR3 DNA: TGTGCCAGCAGCTTGTACTTCGGGCACACTGAAGCTTTCTTT. Its translation: CASSLYFGHTEAFF. The complete variable domain, with remaining parts taken from reference TRBV5-4 and TRBJ1-1, reads ETGVTQSPTHLIKTRGQQVTLRCSSQSGHNTVSWYQQALGQGPQFIFQYYREEENGRGNFPPRFSGLQFPNYSSELNVNALELDDSALYLCASSLYFGHTEAFFGQGTRLTVV.

At least ten counts were recorded for this clonotype. This chain links TRBV28 with TRBJ2-4; 8 bases are a match to TRBD2. V shed 3 bases, J shed 0 bases, and the junction held 10 bases outside the gene matches. Germline CDR1 is MDHEN and CDR2 is SYDVKM. The CDR3 runs to 18 residues. The CDR3 region is CASSFVASGSLAKNIQYF. The CDR3 nucleotides are TGTGCCAGCAGTTTTGTGGCTAGCGGGTCCCTAGCCAAAAACATTCAGTACTTC.

This clonotype was seen only a few times. J is TRBJ2-7 and V is TRBV12-3 or TRBV12-4; D remains unclear. The CDR3 consists of 12 residues. V gave up 3 bases and J gave up 6 bases, with 9 bases separating them. CDR3 loop: CASSLYYSEQYF. The CDR3 nucleotides read TGTGCCAGCAGTTTGTATTATTCCGAGCAGTACTTC.

The gene calls are TRBV30 and TRBJ1-5; D call uncertain. The CDR3 covers 14 residues. Trimming took off 7 bases at V and 12 bases at J, with 25 bases between the two ends. The germline CDR1 and CDR2 sequences are GTSNPN and SVGIG (reference sequence). This CDR3 reads CASRAKQRWGHQHF. Written as DNA, the CDR3 is TGTGCCTCAAGGGCTAAACAGCGATGGGGTCACCAGCATTTT.

The V and J genes are TRBV5-1 and TRBJ1-6; no clear D. CDR1 is SGHRS and CDR2 is YFSETQ in the germline V gene. Trimming cost V 3 bases and J 10 bases, with 14 bases left between them. The CDR3 consists of 14 residues. The CDR3 sequence: CASSWVGLRSPLHF. The CDR3 bases are TGCGCCAGCAGCTGGGTAGGATTACGATCACCCCTCCACTTT.

The sample holds many counts of this clonotype. The rearrangement joins TRBV13 to TRBJ1-2; 7 nucleotides align to TRBD1. J was trimmed by 5 bases and V by 4 bases; bases with no gene match: 13. CDR3 length equals 16 residues. Germline CDR1 and CDR2: PRHDT and FYEKMQ (reference sequence). CDR3 nucleotides: TGTGCCAGCAGCTCCCAGACAGGGATTCCTATGTATGGCTACACCTTC. Its protein product is CASSSQTGIPMYGYTF.

This rearrangement joins TRBV6-2 or TRBV6-3 to TRBJ2-2; D is ambiguous. The V end lost 7 bases, the J end lost 8 bases, and 11 bases lay between the germline ends. Per germline, CDR1 MNHEY and CDR2 SVGEGT. The CDR3 extends over 12 amino acids. Here the CDR3 reads CASTIDRGELFF. The CDR3 DNA sequence: TGTGCCAGCACCATTGACCGGGGGGAGCTGTTTTTT.

V gene TRBV5-1 combines with J gene TRBJ2-1; 8 positions agree with TRBD2. Germline V gene data show CDR1 as SGHRS and CDR2 as YFSETQ. V shed 4 bases and J 9 bases; nucleotides not matched to a gene: 3. The length of the CDR3 is 12 residues. The CDR3 spells CASSRGGVEQFF. DNA of the CDR3: TGCGCCAGCAGCCGGGGGGGGGTTGAGCAGTTCTTC.

The genes are TRBV3-1 and TRBJ1-5; no reliable D call. The CDR3 extends over 19 amino acids. Trimming cost V 0 bases and J 0 bases, with 18 bases left between them. Germline V gene data show CDR1 as LGHDT and CDR2 as YNNKEL (reference sequence). The CDR3 region has the DNA TGTGCCAGCAGCCAAGATTTCCCGCCTACCCCTTATAGCAATCAGCCCCAGCATTTT. It specifies CASSQDFPPTPYSNQPQHF. The whole variable domain, filled in from reference TRBV3-1 and TRBJ1-5, reads DTAVSQTPKYLVTQMGNDKSIKCEQNLGHDTMYWYKQDSKKFLKIMFSYNNKELIINETVPNRFSPKSPDKAHLNLHINSLELGDSAVYFCASSQDFPPTPYSNQPQHFGDGTRLSIL.

This clonotype was seen more than once but under ten times. The chain joins TRBV7-9 to TRBJ2-5; D is perhaps TRBD2 (5 bases). CDR3 size: 15 residues. V was clipped by 3 bases and J by 1 base, with 12 bases between them. Germline CDR1 SEHNR, CDR2 FQNEAQ (reference sequence). The CDR3 loop reads CASSFFGDFQETQYF. In nucleotides, the CDR3 is TGTGCCAGCAGCTTCTTCGGGGATTTCCAAGAGACCCAGTACTTC.

The gene calls are TRBV7-2 and TRBJ1-5, with 8 nucleotides matching TRBD1. Trimming cost V 3 bases and J 6 bases; bases outside gene matches: 7. Germline loops: CDR1 SGHTA, CDR2 FQGNSA. This CDR3 contains 15 residues. The DNA of the CDR3 is TGTGCCAGCAGCTTCTGGCGGACAGGGATTCAGCCCCAGCATTTT. It encodes CASSFWRTGIQPQHF. The variable domain in full, completed from reference TRBV7-2 and TRBJ1-5, reads GAGVSQSPSNKVTEKGKDVELRCDPISGHTALYWYRQSLGQGLEFLIYFQGNSAPDKSGLPSDRFSAERTGGSVSTLTIQRTQQEDSAVYLCASSFWRTGIQPQHFGDGTRLSIL.

The rearrangement links TRBV6-1 to TRBJ1-1, with D possibly being TRBD1 (6 bases). With 6 bases removed from V and 6 bases from J, the gap between germline ends came to 17 bases. Germline lookup yields CDR1 MNHNS and CDR2 SASEGT. There are 14 residues in the CDR3. The CDR3 sequence is CASSHTGSGAEAFF. The CDR3 coding sequence is TGTGCCAGCAGCCACACAGGGTCGGGCGCTGAAGCTTTCTTT.

This clonotype was recorded at least ten times. V usage is TRBV11-2 and J usage is TRBJ1-1, with no clear D. Trimming removed 5 bases from V and 0 bases from J, with 13 bases in between. CDR1 is SGHAT, CDR2 FQNNGV, per germline. The CDR3 has 15 amino acids. The CDR3 spells CASSPALGMNTEAFF. CDR3 DNA sequence: TGTGCCAGCAGCCCCGCCCTAGGCATGAACACTGAAGCTTTCTTT.

This sequence joins TRBV6-5 and TRBJ2-1; 7 bases are a match to TRBD2. The CDR3 is 17 residues long. Germline lookup yields CDR1 MNHEY and CDR2 SVGAGI. With V trimmed by 1 base and J by 5 bases, 11 bases remained unmatched. Here the CDR3 reads CASSYLNRDYPNNEQFF. The CDR3 DNA sequence: TGTGCCAGCAGTTACTTAAACCGGGACTATCCAAACAATGAGCAGTTCTTC.